This T cell receptor (beta chain) was identified in a study of blood T cell repertoires in COVID-19. Study-level background: Acute-phase and convalescent COVID-19 samples originated in the United States, Italy and Spain.

Produced via immunoSEQ multiplex PCR; TCRdb's table is partial and in-frame only. The repertoire holds approximately 60,000 clones, with over 75% as singletons. Germline CDR1 reads MNHEY; CDR2 reads SVGAGI. The ends lost 4 bases at V and 4 bases at J; junction bases unmatched: 3. CDR3 length: 13 residues. The material sequenced was peripheral blood. This sequence was found in a man aged 45-65 years with active COVID-19. V is TRBV6-5 and J is TRBJ1-2; the match to TRBD1 covers 7 bases. The CDR3 DNA sequence: TGTGCCAGCAGTTTTACAGGGGCCTATGGCTACACCTTC. Translated: CASSFTGAYGYTF.